The clone carrying this T cell receptor (beta chain) came up many times. The data belong to a study of Graves' ophthalmopathy and Graves' hyperthyroidism. The CDR3 sequence is 15 residues long. V lost 6 bases and J 5 bases, leaving 19 bases between the germline ends. The study amplified TCR beta CDR3 regions using RNA transcripts. First-round RT-PCR used HTBI primers; second-round multiplex PCR followed. TCRdb re-called the multiplex PCR reads with MiXCR, one entry per CDR3 protein. This repertoire shows roughly 500,000 distinct CDR3 sequences, 14% found once; its top ten account for approximately 9.8%.

This sequence was found in a woman in her 30s with Graves' ophthalmopathy. The source material was blood. This chain links TRBV12-3 or TRBV12-4 with TRBJ1-1; D unclear. The CDR3 protein is CASSPPRQEKTEAFF. The CDR3 DNA reads TGTGCCAGCAGCCCGCCTAGGCAGGAGAAAACTGAAGCTTTCTTT.